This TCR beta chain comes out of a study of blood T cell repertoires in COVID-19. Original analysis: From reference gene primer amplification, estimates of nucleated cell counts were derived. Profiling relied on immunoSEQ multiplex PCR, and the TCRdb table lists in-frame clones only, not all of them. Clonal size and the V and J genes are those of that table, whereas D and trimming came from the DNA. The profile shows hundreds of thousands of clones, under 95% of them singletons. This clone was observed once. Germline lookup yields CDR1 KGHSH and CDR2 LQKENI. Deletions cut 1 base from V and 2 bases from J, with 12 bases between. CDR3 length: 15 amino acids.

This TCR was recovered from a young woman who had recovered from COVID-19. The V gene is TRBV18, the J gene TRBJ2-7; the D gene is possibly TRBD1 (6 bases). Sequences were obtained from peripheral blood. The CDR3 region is CASSPQVKGAYEQYV. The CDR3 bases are TGTGCCAGCTCACCACAGGTAAAGGGGGCCTACGAGCAGTACGTC.